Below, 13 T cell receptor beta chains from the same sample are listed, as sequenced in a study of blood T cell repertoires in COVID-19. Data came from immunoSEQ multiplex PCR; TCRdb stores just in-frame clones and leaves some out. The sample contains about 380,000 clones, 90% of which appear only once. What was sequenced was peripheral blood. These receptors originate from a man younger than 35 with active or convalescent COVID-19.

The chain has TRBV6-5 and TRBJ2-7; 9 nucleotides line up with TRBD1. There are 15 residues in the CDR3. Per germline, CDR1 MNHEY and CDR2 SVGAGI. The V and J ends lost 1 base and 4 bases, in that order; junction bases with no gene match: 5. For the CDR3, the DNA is TGTGCCAGCAGTTACTACGGGACAGGGAAGTACGAGCAGTACTTC. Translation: CASSYYGTGKYEQYF.

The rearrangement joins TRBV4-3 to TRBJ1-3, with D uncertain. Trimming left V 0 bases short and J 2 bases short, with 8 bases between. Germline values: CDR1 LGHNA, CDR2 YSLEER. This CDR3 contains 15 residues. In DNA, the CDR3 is TGCGCCAGCAGCCAAGATTACTACGCTGGAAACACCATATATTTT. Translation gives CASSQDYYAGNTIYF.

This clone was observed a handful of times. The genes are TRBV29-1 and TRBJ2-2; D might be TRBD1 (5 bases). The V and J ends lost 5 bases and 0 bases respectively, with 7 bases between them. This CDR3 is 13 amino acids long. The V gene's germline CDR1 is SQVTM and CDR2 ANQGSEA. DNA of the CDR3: TGCAGCGTTAGCAGGGCGAACACCGGGGAGCTGTTTTTT. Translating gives CSVSRANTGELFF.

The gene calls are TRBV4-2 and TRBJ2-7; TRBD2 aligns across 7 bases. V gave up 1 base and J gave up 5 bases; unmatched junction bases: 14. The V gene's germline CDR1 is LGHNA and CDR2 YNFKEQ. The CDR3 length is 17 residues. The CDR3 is CASSQVSREWRVHEQYF. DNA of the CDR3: TGTGCCAGCAGCCAAGTCTCGCGGGAGTGGCGTGTTCACGAGCAGTACTTC.

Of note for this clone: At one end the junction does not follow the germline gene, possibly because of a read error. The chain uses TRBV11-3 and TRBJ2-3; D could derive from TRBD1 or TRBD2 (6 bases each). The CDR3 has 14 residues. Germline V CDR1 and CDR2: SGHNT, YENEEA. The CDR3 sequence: CASSLGGPTDTQYF. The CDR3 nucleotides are TGTGCCAGCAGTTTAGGGGGGCCCACAGATACGCAGTATTTT.

The CDR3 nucleotides read TGCGCCAGCAGCCTCGGGACAGGGACGGATACGCAGTATTTT. Encoded protein: CASSLGTGTDTQYF. This chain joins TRBV5-1 and TRBJ2-3; 9 bases are a match to TRBD1. The V gene end was trimmed by 4 bases and the J gene end by 6 bases; junction bases not matched to a gene: 6. This CDR3 comprises 14 residues. The germline V gene has CDR1 SGHRS and CDR2 YFSETQ.

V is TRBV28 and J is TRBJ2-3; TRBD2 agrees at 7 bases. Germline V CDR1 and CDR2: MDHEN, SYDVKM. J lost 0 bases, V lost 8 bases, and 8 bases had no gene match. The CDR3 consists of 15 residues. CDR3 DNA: TGTGCCAGCCGGAAGGGACTAACTAGCACAGATACGCAGTATTTT. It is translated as CASRKGLTSTDTQYF.

CDR3 protein: CASSGTGRYGYTF. The CDR3 nucleotides read TGTGCCAGCAGTGGTACAGGGCGGTATGGCTACACCTTC. The chain uses TRBV28 and TRBJ1-2; tentative D call: TRBD1 (6 bases). This CDR3 comprises 13 residues. The V gene lost 5 bases and the J gene lost 5 bases, with 12 bases spanning the gap. CDR1 is MDHEN and CDR2 is SYDVKM in the germline V gene.

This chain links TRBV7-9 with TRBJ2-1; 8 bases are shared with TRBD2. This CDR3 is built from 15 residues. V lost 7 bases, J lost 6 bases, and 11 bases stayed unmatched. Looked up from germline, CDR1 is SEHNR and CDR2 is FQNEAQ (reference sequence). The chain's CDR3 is CASTQRSGGLNEQFF. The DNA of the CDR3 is TGTGCCAGCACTCAGCGGTCGGGGGGGCTCAATGAGCAGTTCTTC. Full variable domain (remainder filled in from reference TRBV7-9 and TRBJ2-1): DTGVSQNPRHKITKRGQNVTFRCDPISEHNRLYWYRQTLGQGPEFLTYFQNEAQLEKSRLLSDRFSAERPKGSFSTLEIQRTEQGDSAMYLCASTQRSGGLNEQFFGPGTRLTVL.

The CDR3 spells CASSQQRDNNQPQHF. The CDR3 nucleotides read TGTGCCAGCAGCCAACAAAGGGACAACAATCAGCCCCAGCATTTT. The J gene is TRBJ1-5, the V gene TRBV3-1 (or the pseudogene TRBV3-2); TRBD1 is a possible D gene (6 bases). CDR1 and CDR2 (germline): LGHDT, YNNKEL (reference sequence). Trimming took 2 bases from V and 3 from J, leaving 11 bases between them. The CDR3 extends over 15 amino acids.

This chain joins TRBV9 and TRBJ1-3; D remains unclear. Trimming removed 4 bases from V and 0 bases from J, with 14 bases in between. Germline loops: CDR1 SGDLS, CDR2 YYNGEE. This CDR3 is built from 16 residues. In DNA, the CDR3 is TGTGCCAGCAGCTCCCGTGCCACTTACTCTGGAAACACCATATATTTT. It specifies CASSSRATYSGNTIYF.

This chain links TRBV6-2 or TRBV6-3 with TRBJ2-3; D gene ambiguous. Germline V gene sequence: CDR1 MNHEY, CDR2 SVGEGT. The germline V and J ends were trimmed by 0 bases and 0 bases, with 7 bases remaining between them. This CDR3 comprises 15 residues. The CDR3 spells CASSYSTASTDTQYF. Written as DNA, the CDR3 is TGTGCCAGCAGTTACTCCACAGCTAGCACAGATACGCAGTATTTT.

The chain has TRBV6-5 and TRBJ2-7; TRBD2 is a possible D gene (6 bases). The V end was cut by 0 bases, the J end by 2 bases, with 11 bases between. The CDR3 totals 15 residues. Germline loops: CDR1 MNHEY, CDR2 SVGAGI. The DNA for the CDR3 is TGTGCCAGCAGTTACTCAGGCGGGGCGGCCTACGAGCAGTACTTC. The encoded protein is CASSYSGGAAYEQYF.